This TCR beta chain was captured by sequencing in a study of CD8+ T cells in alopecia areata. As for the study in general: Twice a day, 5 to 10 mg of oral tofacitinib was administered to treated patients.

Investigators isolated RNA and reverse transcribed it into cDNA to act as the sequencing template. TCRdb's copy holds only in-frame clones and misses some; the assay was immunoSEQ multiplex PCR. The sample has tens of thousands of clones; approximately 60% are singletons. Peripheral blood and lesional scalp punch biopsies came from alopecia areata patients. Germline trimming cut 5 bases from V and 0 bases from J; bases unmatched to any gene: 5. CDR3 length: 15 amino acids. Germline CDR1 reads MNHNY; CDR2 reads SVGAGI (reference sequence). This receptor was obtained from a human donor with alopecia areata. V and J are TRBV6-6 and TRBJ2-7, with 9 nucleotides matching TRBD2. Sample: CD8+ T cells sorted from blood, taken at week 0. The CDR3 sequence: CASSRTSESSYEQYF. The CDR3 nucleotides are TGTGCCAGCAGTCGGACTAGCGAAAGCTCCTACGAGCAGTACTTC.